These 31 T cell receptor beta chains share one sample of origin, sequenced in a study of cytomegalovirus exposure and HLA in healthy donors. Some clones are missing from TCRdb's copy, which holds only in-frame ones; the method was immunoSEQ multiplex PCR. The table shows over 150,000 clones, with 65% to 90% occurring only once. Sequenced material: PBMCs. These receptors came from a woman aged 25 to 39 in good health and CMV-seropositive.

The rearrangement joins TRBV6-6 to TRBJ1-3; 10 positions agree with TRBD1. Per germline, CDR1 MNHNY and CDR2 SVGAGI (reference sequence). V trimming: 4 bases; J trimming: 2 bases; junction bases outside the gene matches: 2. The CDR3 is 15 amino acids. The CDR3 DNA reads TGTGCCAGCAGTTCCGGGACAGGGGCTGGAAACACCATATATTTT. Its protein product is CASSSGTGAGNTIYF.

V is TRBV5-1 and J is TRBJ2-1, with TRBD1 matching over 8 bases. With 1 base clipped from V and 8 bases from J, the junction kept 8 bases outside the gene matches. Germline V gene lookup returns CDR1 SGHRS and CDR2 YFSETQ. The CDR3 totals 15 residues. CDR3 protein: CASSLLQGGWYEQFF. In DNA form, the CDR3 reads TGCGCCAGCAGCTTGTTACAGGGGGGATGGTATGAGCAGTTCTTC.

The chain carries TRBV5-4 and TRBJ1-2; TRBD1 might be the D (5 bases). The length of the CDR3 is 14 residues. CDR1 is SGHNT and CDR2 is YYREEE in the germline V gene (reference sequence). Trimming left V 3 bases short and J 3 bases short, with 12 bases between. In DNA form, the CDR3 reads TGTGCCAGCAGCTCGGGACTGACTTACTATGGCTACACCTTC. It encodes CASSSGLTYYGYTF.

This chain uses TRBV7-2 with TRBJ2-3; 7 bases are shared with TRBD2. V shed 1 base, J shed 6 bases, and the junction held 10 bases outside the gene matches. This CDR3 region has 16 residues. CDR1 and CDR2 (germline): SGHTA, FQGNSA. The DNA for the CDR3 is TGTGCCAGCAGCTTAGTGGTCGGGAGGTCGATGGATACGCAGTATTTT. Residues: CASSLVVGRSMDTQYF.

The chain is built from TRBV18 and TRBJ1-1; D is perhaps TRBD1 (5 bases). The V and J ends lost 5 bases and 3 bases respectively, with 13 bases between them. Germline V gene data show CDR1 as KGHSH and CDR2 as LQKENI. CDR3 length: 14 amino acids. CDR3 loop: CASSGAGGDTEAFF. The CDR3, as DNA: TGTGCCAGCTCAGGCGCCGGAGGGGACACTGAAGCTTTCTTT. Filled out from reference TRBV18 and TRBJ1-1, the complete variable domain reads NAGVMQNPRHLVRRRGQEARLRCSPMKGHSHVYWYRQLPEEGLKFMVYLQKENIIDESGMPKERFSAEFPKEGPSILRIQQVVRGDSAAYFCASSGAGGDTEAFFGQGTRLTVV.

This chain links TRBV19 with TRBJ2-7; 7 bases fit TRBD1. The CDR3 totals 13 residues. V gave up 7 bases and J gave up 0 bases; unmatched junction bases: 3. Germline V gene data show CDR1 as LNHDA and CDR2 as SQIVND (reference sequence). The DNA for the CDR3 is TGTGCCAGTAAGGGGGCCAGCTCCTACGAGCAGTACTTC. Translation gives CASKGASSYEQYF.

This clone was seen more than once but under ten times. The rearrangement links TRBV5-1 to TRBJ2-5; TRBD2 aligns across 8 bases. The CDR3 consists of 14 residues. The V and J ends lost 3 bases and 9 bases, in that order; junction bases with no gene match: 10. Germline-derived CDR1 and CDR2 are SGHRS and YFSETQ. CDR3 sequence reads: CASSSGTRESAQYF. CDR3 in DNA: TGCGCCAGCAGCTCTGGGACTAGAGAGTCGGCCCAGTACTTC.

The chain is built from TRBV6-6 and TRBJ1-2; 9 positions match TRBD1. The V gene end was trimmed by 6 bases and the J gene end by 3 bases; junction bases not matched to a gene: 2. Germline CDR1 and CDR2: MNHNY and SVGAGI (reference sequence). The CDR3 length is 13 residues. CDR3 in amino acids: CASRGQGHYGYTF. The CDR3 coding sequence is TGTGCCAGCAGGGGACAGGGCCACTATGGCTACACCTTC.

The chain is built from TRBV7-2 and TRBJ1-1; 7 bases match TRBD1. The J segment lost 8 bases and the V segment lost 5 bases, leaving 8 bases of the junction unmatched. In germline, CDR1 is SGHTA, CDR2 FQGNSA. There are 13 residues in the CDR3. The CDR3 is CASSLRDSKEAFF. The CDR3 nucleotides read TGTGCCAGCAGCCTCCGGGACAGTAAAGAAGCTTTCTTT.

The genes are TRBV6-5 and TRBJ1-1, with D possibly matching TRBD1 (6 bases). CDR1 and CDR2 from the germline V gene are MNHEY and SVGAGI. V was clipped by 7 bases and J by 5 bases, with 8 bases between them. The CDR3 consists of 11 residues. CDR3 nucleotides: TGTGCCAGCAATGGACAGACTGAAGCTTTCTTT. Protein sequence: CASNGQTEAFF.

The rearrangement joins TRBV27 to TRBJ1-1, with D maybe TRBD1 (6 bases). The CDR3 is 15 residues long. Trimming took 4 bases from V and 0 from J, leaving 12 bases between them. The germline V gene encodes CDR1 MNHEY and CDR2 SMNVEV (reference sequence). CDR3 in amino acids: CASSSVQGLNTEAFF. The CDR3 DNA sequence: TGTGCCAGCAGTTCAGTACAGGGACTGAACACTGAAGCTTTCTTT.

This clone has more than one count but fewer than ten. The rearrangement joins TRBV29-1 to TRBJ2-7, with 12 bases matching TRBD2. This CDR3 spans 13 amino acids. Germline values: CDR1 SQVTM, CDR2 ANQGSEA. Trimming cost V 4 bases and J 6 bases; bases outside gene matches: 4. The CDR3 DNA reads as TGCAGCGTTGGCGGACTAGCGGGACTCGAGCAGTACTTC. Amino acid sequence: CSVGGLAGLEQYF.

The V call is TRBV5-1, the J call TRBJ1-4; possibly TRBD1 for D (5 bases). CDR1 SGHRS and CDR2 YFSETQ come from the germline V gene. Trimming left V 5 bases short and J 8 bases short, with 19 bases between. CDR3 size: 15 residues. CDR3 amino acids: CASRPAPGVEEKLFF. CDR3 sequence (DNA): TGCGCCAGCAGGCCGGCCCCGGGGGTAGAGGAAAAACTGTTTTTT.

The rearrangement links TRBV2 to TRBJ1-5, with D possibly being TRBD1 (6 bases). V lost 9 bases to trimming and J lost 1 base, with 13 bases between them. Germline V lookup: CDR1 SNHLY, CDR2 FYNNEI. This CDR3 is built from 14 residues. CDR3 residues: CASKKGDSNQPQHF. The CDR3 nucleotides are TGTGCCAGTAAGAAGGGGGACAGCAATCAGCCCCAGCATTTT.

The table lists this clone with a few counts. The chain employs TRBV7-9 and TRBJ2-7; D call uncertain. Germline CDR1 is SEHNR and CDR2 is FQNEAQ (reference sequence). Trimming removed 4 bases from V and 0 bases from J, with 4 bases in between. The CDR3 loop spans 12 amino acids. The CDR3 DNA reads as TGTGCCAGCAGCTACGGCTCCTACGAGCAGTACTTC. This sequence encodes CASSYGSYEQYF.

The chain links TRBV19 to TRBJ2-5; D unresolved. CDR1 and CDR2 from the germline V gene are LNHDA and SQIVND (reference sequence). This CDR3 contains 13 residues. Trimming cost V 1 base and J 2 bases, with 5 bases left between them. CDR3 DNA: TGTGCCAGTAGTATAGGGGCTCAAGAGACCCAGTACTTC. This encodes CASSIGAQETQYF. Full variable domain (outside the CDR3, taken from reference TRBV19 and TRBJ2-5): DGGITQSPKYLFRKEGQNVTLSCEQNLNHDAMYWYRQDPGQGLRLIYYSQIVNDFQKGDIAEGYSVSREKKESFPLTVTSAQKNPTAFYLCASSIGAQETQYFGPGTRLLVL.

This clone has only one observation. This sequence joins TRBV9 and TRBJ2-5; D possibly corresponds to TRBD2 (5 bases). The CDR3 spans 15 residues. The V gene's germline CDR1 is SGDLS and CDR2 YYNGEE. Trimming left V 0 bases short and J 2 bases short, with 11 bases between. CDR3 DNA: TGTGCCAGCAGCGTAGAAGGCGGGCTTCAAGAGACCCAGTACTTC. The encoded protein is CASSVEGGLQETQYF.

The CDR3 sequence: CASSYRDRGLIEQYF. CDR3 in DNA: TGCGCCAGCAGCTACCGGGACAGGGGGCTCATCGAGCAGTACTTC. The V call is TRBV5-1, the J call TRBJ2-7; 12 bases line up with TRBD1. Germline V gene sequence: CDR1 SGHRS, CDR2 YFSETQ. V was pared by 3 bases and J by 6 bases, with 7 bases of the junction left unmatched. The CDR3 has 15 amino acids. The variable domain in full, with the rest retrieved from reference TRBV5-1 and TRBJ2-7, is KAGVTQTPRYLIKTRGQQVTLSCSPISGHRSVSWYQQTPGQGLQFLFEYFSETQRNKGNFPGRFSGRQFSNSRSEMNVSTLELGDSALYLCASSYRDRGLIEQYFGPGTRLTVT.

The V gene is TRBV5-1, the J gene TRBJ2-1, with 8 bases lining up with TRBD2. V trimming: 6 bases; J trimming: 10 bases; junction bases outside the gene matches: 9. Per germline, CDR1 SGHRS and CDR2 YFSETQ. This CDR3 is 13 amino acids long. This CDR3 reads CASTPGRVEEQFF. CDR3 nucleotides: TGCGCCAGCACCCCCGGGAGGGTGGAAGAGCAGTTCTTC.

The rearrangement links TRBV11-2 to TRBJ2-1; D is perhaps TRBD2 (6 bases). The CDR3 extends over 15 amino acids. CDR1 is SGHAT and CDR2 is FQNNGV in the germline V gene. V lost 5 bases, J lost 5 bases, and 16 bases lay in between. CDR3 amino acids: CASSPDYSTHNEQFF. The CDR3 DNA reads as TGTGCCAGCAGCCCGGACTACTCCACTCACAATGAGCAGTTCTTC.

The chain is built from TRBV7-2 and TRBJ1-5; D unresolved. Germline CDR1 and CDR2: SGHTA and FQGNSA. This CDR3 contains 13 residues. V shed 5 bases and J shed 3 bases, with 8 bases lying between them. Here the CDR3 reads CASSPEVNQPQHF. The CDR3 DNA is TGTGCCAGCAGCCCCGAGGTCAATCAGCCCCAGCATTTT. The complete variable domain, with remaining parts taken from reference TRBV7-2 and TRBJ1-5, reads GAGVSQSPSNKVTEKGKDVELRCDPISGHTALYWYRQSLGQGLEFLIYFQGNSAPDKSGLPSDRFSAERTGGSVSTLTIQRTQQEDSAVYLCASSPEVNQPQHFGDGTRLSIL.

CDR3 coding DNA: TGTGCCAGCAGAGAGACCTCAGGGGGTGGCGGCTACACCTTC. Protein sequence: CASRETSGGGGYTF. This sequence joins TRBV6-1 and TRBJ1-2, with TRBD1 identical over 7 bases. The J segment lost 8 bases and the V segment lost 6 bases, leaving 12 bases of the junction unmatched. CDR1 and CDR2 from the germline V gene are MNHNS and SASEGT. The CDR3 length is 14 residues.

This chain links TRBV29-1 with TRBJ2-3; 10 nucleotides match TRBD1. J lost 1 base, V lost 4 bases, and 11 bases had no gene match. Germline CDR1 SQVTM, CDR2 ANQGSEA. CDR3 length: 17 amino acids. CDR3 protein: CSVVLTGGTYRTDTQYF. The DNA of the CDR3 is TGCAGCGTTGTTCTGACAGGGGGCACCTACCGCACAGATACGCAGTATTTT.

The V call is TRBV2, the J call TRBJ2-7, with TRBD1 matching over 12 bases. The CDR3 sequence is 13 residues long. Per germline, CDR1 SNHLY and CDR2 FYNNEI. With V trimmed by 4 bases and J by 6 bases, 1 base remained unmatched. The CDR3 region is CASSGDRGLEQYF. The CDR3, as DNA: TGTGCCAGCAGTGGGGACAGGGGGCTCGAGCAGTACTTC.

The V call is TRBV29-1, the J call TRBJ2-7; 7 positions agree with TRBD1. V lost 5 bases and J lost 0; bases outside the gene matches: 4. The germline gives CDR1 SQVTM, CDR2 ANQGSEA. The CDR3 extends over 13 amino acids. The CDR3 here is CSVFRDSSYEQYF. The CDR3 DNA reads TGCAGCGTTTTCCGGGACAGCTCCTACGAGCAGTACTTC.

With respect to this clone: Relative to the germline gene, one junction end is altered; a read error may explain this. The rearrangement uses TRBV2 and TRBJ2-1; a possible D gene is TRBD2 (5 bases). The CDR3 is 15 residues long. Germline CDR1 and CDR2: SNHLY and FYNNEI. The CDR3 DNA reads TGTGCCAGCAGCGAAGGAGAGGGATCGGACAATGAGCAGTTCTTC. Translation: CASSEGEGSDNEQFF.

This clone showed up just a few times. The CDR3 nucleotides are TGCAGCGTCCGCGACCCGGACAGGGAGAACACTGAAGCTTTCTTT. Its protein product is CSVRDPDRENTEAFF. The chain has TRBV29-1 and TRBJ1-1, with TRBD1 matching over 8 bases. There are 15 residues in the CDR3. Germline V gene sequence: CDR1 SQVTM, CDR2 ANQGSEA. With V trimmed by 6 bases and J by 1 base, 10 bases remained unmatched.

J is TRBJ2-1 and V is TRBV4-1, with TRBD2 identical over 10 bases. The germline V gene encodes CDR1 MGHRA and CDR2 YSYEKL. Unmatched junction bases numbered 2, after V lost 2 bases and J lost 4 bases. The CDR3 runs to 15 residues. CDR3 DNA sequence: TGCGCCAGCAGCCAAAGCGGGAGGGCATACAATGAGCAGTTCTTC. The encoded protein is CASSQSGRAYNEQFF.

The V gene is TRBV2, the J gene TRBJ1-1, with D possibly being TRBD1 (6 bases). Germline-derived CDR1 and CDR2 are SNHLY and FYNNEI. The CDR3 contains 13 residues. Trimming took off 5 bases at V and 4 bases at J, with 11 bases between the two ends. The CDR3 is CASSIGQSTEAFF. The CDR3 DNA reads as TGTGCCAGCAGTATCGGACAGTCCACTGAAGCTTTCTTT.

This clone was counted a few times. The rearrangement links TRBV30 to TRBJ2-7; 7 positions match TRBD1. CDR1 and CDR2 (germline): GTSNPN, SVGIG (reference sequence). This CDR3 has 14 amino acids. Germline trimming cut 3 bases from V and 3 bases from J; bases unmatched to any gene: 8. CDR3 coding DNA: TGTGCCTGGAGCCAAACAGGGGCCTACTACGAGCAGTACTTC. Residues: CAWSQTGAYYEQYF.

CDR3 loop: CASRVEDSILLNYGYTF. The CDR3 DNA reads as TGTGCCAGCAGGGTAGAGGACAGTATTCTTTTAAACTATGGCTACACCTTC. The chain links TRBV2 to TRBJ1-2; TRBD1 is a possible D gene (6 bases). The germline gives CDR1 SNHLY, CDR2 FYNNEI. The CDR3 totals 17 residues. Deletions cut 6 bases from V and 2 bases from J, with 22 bases between.